This TCR beta chain appears in the sequencing data of a study of kidney transplant recipient with SARS-CoV-2 infection. Via MiXCR, TCRdb re-called the reads, giving one row per CDR3 protein. The table includes about 240,000 distinct CDR3 sequences, 29% detected once. This clonotype was recorded many times. The material sequenced was a blood sample, taken at baseline and around day 120 from a kidney transplant recipient. The sequence derives from a male patient aged 30 to 40 who had COVID-19 and was a kidney transplant recipient. The T cells may partly be graft donor cells.

Written as DNA, the CDR3 is TGTGCCAGCGGGCCAAGGAGCGGGAGTGAGACCCAGTACTTC. Translation gives CASGPRSGSETQYF. V and J are TRBV12-3 or TRBV12-4 and TRBJ2-5, with 8 bases fitting TRBD2. The CDR3 extends over 14 amino acids. V lost 8 bases, J lost 5 bases, and 10 bases stayed unmatched.